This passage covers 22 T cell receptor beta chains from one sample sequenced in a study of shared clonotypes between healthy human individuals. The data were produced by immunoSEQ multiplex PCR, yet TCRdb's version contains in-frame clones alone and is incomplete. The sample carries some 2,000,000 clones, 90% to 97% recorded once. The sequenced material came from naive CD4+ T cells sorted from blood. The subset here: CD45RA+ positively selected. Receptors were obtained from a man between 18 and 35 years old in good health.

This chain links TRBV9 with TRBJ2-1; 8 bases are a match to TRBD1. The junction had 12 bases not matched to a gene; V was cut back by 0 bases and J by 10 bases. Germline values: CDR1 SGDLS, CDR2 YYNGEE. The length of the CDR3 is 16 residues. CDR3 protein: CASSVDGTGTFREQFF. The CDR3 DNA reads TGTGCCAGCAGCGTAGACGGGACAGGAACTTTCAGGGAGCAGTTCTTC.

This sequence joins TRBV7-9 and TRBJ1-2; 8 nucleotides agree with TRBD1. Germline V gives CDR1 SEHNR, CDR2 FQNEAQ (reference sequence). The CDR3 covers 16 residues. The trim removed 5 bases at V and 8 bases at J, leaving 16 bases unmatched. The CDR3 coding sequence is TGTGCCAGCAGCCCTGACCTTTGGCAGGGGGCCGGAGGCTACACCTTC. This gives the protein CASSPDLWQGAGGYTF. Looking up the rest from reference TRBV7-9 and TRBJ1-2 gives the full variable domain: DTGVSQNPRHKITKRGQNVTFRCDPISEHNRLYWYRQTLGQGPEFLTYFQNEAQLEKSRLLSDRFSAERPKGSFSTLEIQRTEQGDSAMYLCASSPDLWQGAGGYTFGSGTRLTVV.

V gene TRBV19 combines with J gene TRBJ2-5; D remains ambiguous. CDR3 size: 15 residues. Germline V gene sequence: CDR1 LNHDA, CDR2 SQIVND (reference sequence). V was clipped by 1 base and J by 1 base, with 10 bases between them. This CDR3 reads CASSIGGRFQETQYF. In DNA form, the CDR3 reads TGTGCCAGTAGTATAGGAGGACGTTTCCAAGAGACCCAGTACTTC.

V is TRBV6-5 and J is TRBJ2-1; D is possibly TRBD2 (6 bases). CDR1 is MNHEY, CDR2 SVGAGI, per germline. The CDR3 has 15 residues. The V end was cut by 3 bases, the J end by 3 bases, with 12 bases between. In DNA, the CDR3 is TGTGCCAGCAGTTATCAGCGGGCTAACTACAATGAGCAGTTCTTC. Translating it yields CASSYQRANYNEQFF.

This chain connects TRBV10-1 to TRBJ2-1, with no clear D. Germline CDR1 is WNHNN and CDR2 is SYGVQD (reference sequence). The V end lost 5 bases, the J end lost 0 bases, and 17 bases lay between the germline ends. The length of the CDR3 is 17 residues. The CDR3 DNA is TGCGCCAGCAGTTCAACCCGGACCCAGAGCTCCTACAATGAGCAGTTCTTC. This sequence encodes CASSSTRTQSSYNEQFF.

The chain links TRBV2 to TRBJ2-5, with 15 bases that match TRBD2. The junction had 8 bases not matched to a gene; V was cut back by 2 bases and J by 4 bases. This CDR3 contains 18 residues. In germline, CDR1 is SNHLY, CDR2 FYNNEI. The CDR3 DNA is TGTGCCAGCAGTGAATCTGGACTAGCGGGAGGGCCGGGAGAGACCCAGTACTTC. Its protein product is CASSESGLAGGPGETQYF.

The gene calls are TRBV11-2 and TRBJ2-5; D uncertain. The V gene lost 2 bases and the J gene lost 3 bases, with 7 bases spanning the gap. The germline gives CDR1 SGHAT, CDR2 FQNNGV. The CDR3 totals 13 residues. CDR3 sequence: CASSLSPKETQYF. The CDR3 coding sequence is TGTGCCAGCAGCTTATCACCAAAAGAGACCCAGTACTTC.

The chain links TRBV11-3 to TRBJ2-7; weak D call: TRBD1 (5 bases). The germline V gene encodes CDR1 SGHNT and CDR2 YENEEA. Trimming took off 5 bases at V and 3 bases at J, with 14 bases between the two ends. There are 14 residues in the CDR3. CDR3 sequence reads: CASSKGAEDYEQYF. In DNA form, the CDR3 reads TGTGCCAGCAGCAAAGGGGCAGAAGACTACGAGCAGTACTTC.

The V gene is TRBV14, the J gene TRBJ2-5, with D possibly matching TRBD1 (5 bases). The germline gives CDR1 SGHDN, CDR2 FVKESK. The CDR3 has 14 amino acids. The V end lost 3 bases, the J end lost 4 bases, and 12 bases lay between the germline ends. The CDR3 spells CASSQLQGLETQYF. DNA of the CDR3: TGTGCCAGCAGCCAGCTTCAGGGTCTAGAGACCCAGTACTTC.

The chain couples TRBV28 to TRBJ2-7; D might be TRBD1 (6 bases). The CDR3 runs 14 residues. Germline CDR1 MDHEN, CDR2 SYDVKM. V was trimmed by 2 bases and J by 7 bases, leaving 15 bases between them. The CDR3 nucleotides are TGTGCCAGCAGTTTAGGACAGTTCCTTGGGGAGCAGTACTTC. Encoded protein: CASSLGQFLGEQYF.

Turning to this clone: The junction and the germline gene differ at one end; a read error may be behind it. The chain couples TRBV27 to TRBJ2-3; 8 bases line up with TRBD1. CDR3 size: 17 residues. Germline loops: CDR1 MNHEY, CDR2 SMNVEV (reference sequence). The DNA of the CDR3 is TGTGCCAGCAGTCTATCCCGCGGACAGGGAGTCACAGATACGCAGTATTTT. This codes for CASSLSRGQGVTDTQYF.

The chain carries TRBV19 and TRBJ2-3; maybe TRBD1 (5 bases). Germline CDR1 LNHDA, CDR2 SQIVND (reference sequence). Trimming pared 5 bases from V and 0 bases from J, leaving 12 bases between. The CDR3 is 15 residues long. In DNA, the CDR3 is TGTGCCAGTAGTCCAGGGTCCTTGAGCACAGATACGCAGTATTTT. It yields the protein CASSPGSLSTDTQYF.

The DNA for the CDR3 is TGTGCCTGCGGGGCGGATGGAAACACCATATATTTT. Protein product: CACGADGNTIYF. This chain links TRBV30 with TRBJ1-3; tentative D call: TRBD1 (5 bases). The length of the CDR3 is 12 residues. Trimming pared 6 bases from V and 3 bases from J, leaving 9 bases between. Germline CDR1 GTSNPN, CDR2 SVGIG (reference sequence). The whole variable domain, filled in from reference TRBV30 and TRBJ1-3, reads SQTIHQWPATLVQPVGSPLSLECTVEGTSNPNLYWYRQAAGRGLQLLFYSVGIGQISSEVPQNLSASRPQDRQFILSSKKLLLSDSGFYLCACGADGNTIYFGEGSWLTVV.

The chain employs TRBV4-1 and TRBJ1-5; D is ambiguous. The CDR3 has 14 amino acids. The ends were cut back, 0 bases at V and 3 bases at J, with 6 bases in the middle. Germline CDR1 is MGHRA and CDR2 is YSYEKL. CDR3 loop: CASSQDGINQPQHF. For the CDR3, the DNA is TGCGCCAGCAGCCAAGACGGGATCAATCAGCCCCAGCATTTT.

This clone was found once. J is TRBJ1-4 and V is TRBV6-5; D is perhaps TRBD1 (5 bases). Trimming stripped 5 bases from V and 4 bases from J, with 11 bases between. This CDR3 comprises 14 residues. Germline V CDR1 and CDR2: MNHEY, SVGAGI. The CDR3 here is CASSRGAFNEKLFF. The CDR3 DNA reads TGTGCCAGCAGTCGTGGGGCCTTTAATGAAAAACTGTTTTTT.

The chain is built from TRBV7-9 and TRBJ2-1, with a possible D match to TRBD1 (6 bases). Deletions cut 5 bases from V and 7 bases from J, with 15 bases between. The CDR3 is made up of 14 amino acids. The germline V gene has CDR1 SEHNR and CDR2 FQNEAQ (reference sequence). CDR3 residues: CASSPRTDRNEQFF. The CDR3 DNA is TGTGCCAGCAGCCCCAGAACTGACAGGAATGAGCAGTTCTTC.

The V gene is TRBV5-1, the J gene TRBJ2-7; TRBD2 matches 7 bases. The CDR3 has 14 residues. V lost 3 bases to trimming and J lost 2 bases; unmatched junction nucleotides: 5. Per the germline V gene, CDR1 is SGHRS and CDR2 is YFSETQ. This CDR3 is CASSWGGSAYEQYF. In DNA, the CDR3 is TGCGCCAGCAGCTGGGGCGGGAGCGCCTACGAGCAGTACTTC.

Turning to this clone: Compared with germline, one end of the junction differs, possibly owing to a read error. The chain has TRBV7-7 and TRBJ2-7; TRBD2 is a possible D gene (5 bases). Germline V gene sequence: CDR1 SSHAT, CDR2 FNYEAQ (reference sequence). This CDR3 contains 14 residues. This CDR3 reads CASSPDYTSYEQYF. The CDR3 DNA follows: TGTGCTAGCAGTCCAGACTATACCTCCTACGAGCAGTACTTC.

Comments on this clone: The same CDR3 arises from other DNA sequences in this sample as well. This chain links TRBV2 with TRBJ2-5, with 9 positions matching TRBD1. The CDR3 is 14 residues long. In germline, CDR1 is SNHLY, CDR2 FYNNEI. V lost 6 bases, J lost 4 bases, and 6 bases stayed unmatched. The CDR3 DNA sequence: TGTGCCAGCAGCGCTGACAGGGGGAGAGAGACCCAGTACTTC. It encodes CASSADRGRETQYF.

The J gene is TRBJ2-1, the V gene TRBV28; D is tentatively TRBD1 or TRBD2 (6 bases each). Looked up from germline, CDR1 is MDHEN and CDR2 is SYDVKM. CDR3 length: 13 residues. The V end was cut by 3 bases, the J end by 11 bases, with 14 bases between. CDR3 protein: CASSLPGGGKQFF. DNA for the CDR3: TGTGCCAGCAGTTTGCCCGGAGGGGGTAAGCAGTTCTTC.

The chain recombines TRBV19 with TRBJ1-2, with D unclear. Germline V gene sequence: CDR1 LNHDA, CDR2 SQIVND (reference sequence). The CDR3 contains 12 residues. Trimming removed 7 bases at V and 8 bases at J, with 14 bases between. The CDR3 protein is CASTLTPGGYTF. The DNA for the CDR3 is TGTGCCAGTACCCTAACCCCGGGCGGCTACACCTTC. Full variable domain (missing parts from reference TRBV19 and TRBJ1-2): DGGITQSPKYLFRKEGQNVTLSCEQNLNHDAMYWYRQDPGQGLRLIYYSQIVNDFQKGDIAEGYSVSREKKESFPLTVTSAQKNPTAFYLCASTLTPGGYTFGSGTRLTVV.

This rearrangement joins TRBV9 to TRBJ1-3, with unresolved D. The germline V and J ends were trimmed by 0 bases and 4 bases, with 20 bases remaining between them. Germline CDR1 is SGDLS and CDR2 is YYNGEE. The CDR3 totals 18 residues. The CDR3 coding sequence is TGTGCCAGCAGCGTAGTGGTGGCAGTCGCCGACGGGGGAAACACCATATATTTT. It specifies CASSVVVAVADGGNTIYF.